Below are 7 T cell receptor beta chains sequenced from a single sample in a study of shared clonotypes between healthy human individuals. The protocol was immunoSEQ multiplex PCR, while the TCRdb copy is restricted to in-frame clones and leaves out a portion. Here the sample spans 740,000 or so clones, about three quarters being singletons. The source material was memory CD4+ T cells sorted from blood. The subset is: CD45RA-negative fraction. These receptors all come from a woman younger than 45 in good health.

This clone was counted between two and nine times. The CDR3 coding sequence is TGTGCCAGCAGTGGACAGCACTACGAGCAGTACTTC. Amino acids: CASSGQHYEQYF. The chain joins TRBV2 to TRBJ2-7, with TRBD1 as a possible D gene (5 bases). The V gene lost 4 bases and the J gene lost 3 bases, with 7 bases spanning the gap. The CDR3 contains 12 residues. Germline V gene sequence: CDR1 SNHLY, CDR2 FYNNEI.

This chain joins TRBV19 and TRBJ1-1; tentative D call: TRBD1 (6 bases). CDR1 is LNHDA and CDR2 is SQIVND in the germline V gene (reference sequence). The germline V and J ends were trimmed by 5 bases and 12 bases, with 16 bases remaining between them. This CDR3 region has 12 residues. CDR3 in DNA: TGTGCCAGTAGTTCAAGGACAGACGTTTCTTTCTTT. Encoded protein: CASSSRTDVSFF.

This chain joins TRBV19 and TRBJ1-4; possible D gene TRBD1, 5 bases. Trimming removed 5 bases from V and 5 bases from J, with 15 bases in between. The CDR3 runs 15 residues. The germline V gene has CDR1 LNHDA and CDR2 SQIVND (reference sequence). CDR3 protein: CASSVTGYQNEKLFF. CDR3 nucleotides: TGTGCCAGTAGTGTTACAGGTTACCAGAATGAAAAACTGTTTTTT.

The genes are TRBV7-6 and TRBJ2-5; D is uncertain. Trimming pared 5 bases from V and 0 bases from J, leaving 7 bases between. Per the germline V gene, CDR1 is SGHVS and CDR2 is FNYEAQ. The CDR3 covers 13 residues. The CDR3 reads CASSDVDQETQYF. DNA of the CDR3: TGTGCCAGCAGCGACGTAGACCAAGAGACCCAGTACTTC.

With respect to this clone: This likely reflects a read error, since a far larger clone is one base away. The chain joins TRBV11-2 to TRBJ1-1, with 7 nucleotides matching TRBD1. Trimming cost V 5 bases and J 1 base; bases outside gene matches: 1. CDR1 is SGHAT and CDR2 is FQNNGV in the germline V gene. This CDR3 is built from 13 residues. CDR3 coding DNA: TGTGCCAGCAGCCGGACAGGGAACACTGAAGCTTTCTTT. Translated: CASSRTGNTEAFF.

In its sample, this clone was seen once. The gene calls are TRBV9 and TRBJ2-5; TRBD2 matches 7 bases. Per germline, CDR1 SGDLS and CDR2 YYNGEE. Trimming at V came to 4 bases and at J to 4 bases, leaving 13 bases not matched to a gene. This CDR3 is 16 amino acids long. CDR3 amino acids: CASSLGGGRGRETQYF. DNA for the CDR3: TGTGCCAGCAGCCTCGGTGGGGGGAGGGGCAGAGAGACCCAGTACTTC.

The V gene is TRBV2, the J gene TRBJ2-7, with unresolved D. The V end lost 1 base, the J end lost 3 bases, and 4 bases lay between the germline ends. Germline assignment: CDR1 SNHLY and CDR2 FYNNEI. The CDR3 extends over 12 amino acids. This CDR3 reads CASSEDHYEQYF. Written as DNA, the CDR3 is TGTGCCAGCAGTGAAGACCACTACGAGCAGTACTTC.